A single sample gave rise to the 20 T cell receptor beta chains below, sequenced in a study of T-cell reconstitution after alpha-beta-depleted transplantation in children. Unique molecular identifiers were incorporated into the prepared TCRbeta library. Via MiXCR, TCRdb re-called the PCR reads, giving one row per CDR3 protein. The table lists about 870,000 distinct CDR3 sequences, 16% of them singletons, with roughly 5% in the top ten. The input for sequencing was PBMCs, mostly from graft donor cells, taken 360 days after TCRalphabeta/CD19-depleted stem cell transplant. These receptors all come from a male patient between 10 and 17 years old who had a stem cell transplant for acute lymphoblastic leukemia, so the T cells may come from the graft donor.

This clonotype has more than one count but fewer than ten. The chain has TRBV6-6 and TRBJ2-1, with a tentative D call TRBD2 (5 bases). Germline-derived CDR1 and CDR2 are MNHNY and SVGAGI (reference sequence). V was shortened by 0 bases and J by 8 bases, with 8 bases between the two germline ends. The CDR3 length is 13 residues. CDR3 DNA sequence: TGTGCCAGCAGTTACTCGGAGGTCTATGAGCAGTTCTTC. Protein: CASSYSEVYEQFF.

This clonotype was recorded once. J is TRBJ2-5 and V is TRBV10-3; maybe TRBD2 (5 bases). Germline CDR1 reads ENHRY; CDR2 reads SYGVKD. The CDR3 is 12 amino acids. Trimming removed 8 bases at V and 5 bases at J, with 12 bases between. The CDR3 nucleotides are TGTGCCATCGCGACTAATACGGAGACCCAGTACTTC. It yields the protein CAIATNTETQYF.

The chain is built from TRBV6-1 and TRBJ1-2; TRBD1 agrees at 7 bases. Germline loops: CDR1 MNHNS, CDR2 SASEGT. The CDR3 loop spans 14 amino acids. V dropped 3 bases and J dropped 5; count of bases not matched to a gene: 6. The CDR3 loop is CASSDRGRRYGYTF. In DNA, the CDR3 is TGTGCCAGCAGTGATAGGGGGCGAAGGTATGGCTACACCTTC.

The chain joins TRBV4-1 to TRBJ1-1, with D unresolved. Trimming shortened V by 6 bases and J by 4 bases, and 18 bases separated the two germline ends. In germline, CDR1 is MGHRA, CDR2 YSYEKL. The CDR3 runs to 15 residues. The CDR3 sequence is CASRLARRPATEAFF. CDR3 DNA sequence: TGCGCCAGCAGGCTTGCGAGGCGGCCAGCCACTGAAGCTTTCTTT.

This clonotype was counted many times. The chain carries TRBV27 and TRBJ2-7; either TRBD1 or TRBD2 may fit D (5 bases each). This CDR3 spans 14 amino acids. CDR1 MNHEY and CDR2 SMNVEV come from the germline V gene (reference sequence). V lost 4 bases, J lost 2 bases, and 12 bases lay in between. The CDR3 sequence is CASSSIGATYEQYF. The CDR3 nucleotides read TGTGCCAGCAGTTCCATCGGGGCAACCTACGAGCAGTACTTC.

The chain carries TRBV20-1 and TRBJ1-5; the D gene is possibly TRBD1 (5 bases). Trimming removed 1 base from V and 5 bases from J, with 12 bases in between. CDR3 size: 14 residues. Germline V CDR1 and CDR2: DFQATT, SNEGSKA (reference sequence). The CDR3 is CSARVPLTDQPQHF. The CDR3 DNA reads as TGCAGTGCTAGAGTCCCTTTGACAGATCAGCCCCAGCATTTT.

This clonotype was seen only a few times. V is TRBV25-1 and J is TRBJ1-5; no firm D call. The CDR3 sequence is 16 residues long. From germline, CDR1 is MGHDK and CDR2 SYGVNS. Between the trimmed V and J ends, which lost 3 bases and 0 bases, there was a span of 12 bases. The CDR3 is CASSDEGSGSNQPQHF. In nucleotides, the CDR3 is TGTGCCAGCAGTGACGAAGGTAGTGGTAGCAATCAGCCCCAGCATTTT. The whole variable domain, filled in from reference TRBV25-1 and TRBJ1-5, reads EADIYQTPRYLVIGTGKKITLECSQTMGHDKMYWYQQDPGMELHLIHYSYGVNSTEKGDLSSESTVSRIRTEHFPLTLESARPSHTSQYLCASSDEGSGSNQPQHFGDGTRLSIL.

The chain recombines TRBV6-2 or TRBV6-3 with TRBJ2-1; 9 bases match TRBD2. This CDR3 has 15 amino acids. J lost 6 bases, V lost 6 bases, and 9 bases had no gene match. Germline CDR1 is MNHEY and CDR2 is SVGEGT. DNA of the CDR3: TGTGCCAGCAGCCAAGGCCTAGCGGGACCCAATGAGCAGTTCTTC. Residues: CASSQGLAGPNEQFF.

This clonotype was observed a few times. This chain connects TRBV7-6 to TRBJ2-7; TRBD2 matches at 11 bases. V shed 5 bases and J 3 bases; nucleotides not matched to a gene: 6. Germline V gene lookup returns CDR1 SGHVS and CDR2 FNYEAQ. The CDR3 totals 15 residues. CDR3 DNA: TGTGCCAGCAGCGTAGGGACTAGCGGAATCTACGAGCAGTACTTC. The encoded protein is CASSVGTSGIYEQYF.

This chain links TRBV5-1 with TRBJ2-1; TRBD2 agrees at 14 bases. Unmatched junction bases numbered 3, after V lost 4 bases and J lost 6 bases. CDR3 length: 15 residues. The germline V gene has CDR1 SGHRS and CDR2 YFSETQ. CDR3: CASSATSGRGNEQFF. In DNA, the CDR3 is TGCGCCAGCAGCGCGACTAGCGGGAGGGGCAATGAGCAGTTCTTC.

This chain links TRBV29-1 with TRBJ2-1, with a possible D match to TRBD1 (5 bases). The ends were cut back, 4 bases at V and 9 bases at J, with 22 bases in the middle. The CDR3 is made up of 15 amino acids. CDR1 SQVTM and CDR2 ANQGSEA come from the germline V gene. Written as DNA, the CDR3 is TGCAGCGTTGCACGGGTGAGCCTGGCCCAGGGTGAGCAGTTCTTC. Encoded protein: CSVARVSLAQGEQFF.

This chain joins TRBV29-1 and TRBJ2-7; the match to TRBD1 covers 9 bases. Germline CDR1 reads SQVTM; CDR2 reads ANQGSEA. With 5 bases clipped from V and 3 bases from J, the junction kept 11 bases outside the gene matches. The CDR3 spans 15 residues. CDR3 in DNA: TGCAGCGTTATCGGGGACAGGGAAAAAATCTACGAGCAGTACTTC. It translates to CSVIGDREKIYEQYF.

This clonotype was observed a handful of times. The gene calls are TRBV14 and TRBJ2-7; D is perhaps TRBD1 or TRBD2 (5 bases each). The V end lost 4 bases, the J end lost 6 bases, and 19 bases lay between the germline ends. Germline assignment: CDR1 SGHDN and CDR2 FVKESK. The CDR3 loop spans 15 amino acids. Here the CDR3 reads CASSPSRGRPSEQYF. DNA for the CDR3: TGTGCCAGCAGCCCGTCCCGGGGCAGGCCGTCCGAGCAGTACTTC. Supplemented by reference TRBV14 and TRBJ2-7, the full variable domain reads EAGVTQFPSHSVIEKGQTVTLRCDPISGHDNLYWYRRVMGKEIKFLLHFVKESKQDESGMPNNRFLAERTGGTYSTLKVQPAELEDSGVYFCASSPSRGRPSEQYFGPGTRLTVT.

J is TRBJ2-6 and V is TRBV19; D perhaps matches TRBD1 (6 bases). Trimming took 6 bases from V and 1 from J, leaving 19 bases between them. CDR3 length: 18 residues. In germline, CDR1 is LNHDA, CDR2 SQIVND (reference sequence). CDR3 protein: CASRQNWTAKSGANVLTF. CDR3 nucleotides: TGTGCCAGTAGGCAGAACTGGACAGCTAAGTCTGGGGCCAACGTCCTGACTTTC.

This clonotype has more than one count but fewer than ten. The gene calls are TRBV9 and TRBJ2-2; 9 positions match TRBD1. Germline CDR1 reads SGDLS; CDR2 reads YYNGEE. V was pared by 0 bases and J by 4 bases, with 7 bases of the junction left unmatched. This CDR3 has 17 residues. The CDR3 sequence: CASSVGLGTGSTGELFF. CDR3 in DNA: TGTGCCAGCAGCGTAGGTCTCGGGACAGGGAGCACCGGGGAGCTGTTTTTT. Filled out from reference TRBV9 and TRBJ2-2, the complete variable domain reads DSGVTQTPKHLITATGQRVTLRCSPRSGDLSVYWYQQSLDQGLQFLIQYYNGEERAKGNILERFSAQQFPDLHSELNLSSLELGDSALYFCASSVGLGTGSTGELFFGEGSRLTVL.

This rearrangement joins TRBV12-3 or TRBV12-4 to TRBJ2-3; 10 nucleotides match TRBD1. With 5 bases clipped from V and 5 bases from J, the junction kept 13 bases outside the gene matches. The CDR3 consists of 17 residues. DNA of the CDR3: TGTGCCAGCAGTCAGACAGGGGGCCGGACTAGGGAAGATACGCAGTATTTT. Translation: CASSQTGGRTREDTQYF.

The chain couples TRBV7-9 to TRBJ1-1; D is ambiguous. The V end lost 6 bases, the J end lost 8 bases, and 7 bases lay between the germline ends. CDR1 SEHNR and CDR2 FQNEAQ come from the germline V gene (reference sequence). The CDR3 is made up of 10 amino acids. This CDR3 reads CASSHLEAFF. CDR3 nucleotide sequence: TGTGCCAGCAGTCACTTAGAAGCTTTCTTT.

The V gene is TRBV7-3, the J gene TRBJ2-7; TRBD1 agrees at 8 bases. Looked up from germline, CDR1 is SGHTA and CDR2 is FQGTGA. The trim removed 3 bases at V and 4 bases at J, leaving 8 bases unmatched. This CDR3 is 15 amino acids long. As DNA, the CDR3 is TGTGCCAGCAGCTTGGGGGGACAGGCCGGTTACGAGCAGTACTTC. Its protein product is CASSLGGQAGYEQYF.

The chain carries TRBV2 and TRBJ2-3; TRBD2 aligns across 11 bases. This CDR3 has 16 amino acids. CDR1 and CDR2 (germline): SNHLY, FYNNEI. After removal of 10 bases from V and 3 bases from J, the junction contained 12 bases not matched to a gene. This chain's CDR3 is CATLTTSGVSTDTQYF. The CDR3, as DNA: TGTGCCACTTTGACGACTAGCGGGGTCTCTACAGATACGCAGTATTTT.

This clonotype was found a few times. This chain connects TRBV27 to TRBJ2-1; tentative D call: TRBD2 (7 bases). The germline V and J ends were trimmed by 3 bases and 9 bases, with 15 bases remaining between them. CDR1 is MNHEY and CDR2 is SMNVEV in the germline V gene (reference sequence). This CDR3 spans 14 amino acids. CDR3 nucleotides: TGTGCCAGCAGTTTCGGGGGGCCGGAATCTGAGCAGTTCTTC. Residues: CASSFGGPESEQFF.